This T cell receptor beta chain was recorded in a study of shared clonotypes between healthy human individuals. Study in general: A donor's plate count was three for CD4 naive and three for CD4 memory; CD8 naive had two and CD8 memory one.

This CDR3 comprises 16 residues. In germline, CDR1 is MDHEN, CDR2 SYDVKM. Trimming left V 2 bases short and J 4 bases short, with 14 bases between. Study observations and caveats: Larger estimated richness was generally recorded for naive subsets relative to memory subsets.

Using immunoSEQ multiplex PCR, the repertoire was profiled, and TCRdb retains in-frame clones only, with some absent. This sample yields more than 1.2 million clones, of which 97% to 99% are seen a single time; about 0.35% belongs to the top ten. Only one count was recorded for this clone. Its antigen is unidentified. The genes are TRBV28 and TRBJ2-2, with D perhaps matching TRBD2 (6 bases). This TCR derives from a man between 25 and 39 years old in good health. Specimen: naive CD4+ T cells sorted from blood. Subset given: CD45RA+ positively selected. For the CDR3, the DNA is TGTGCCAGCAGTTTAACTAATACCGGGGGCACCGGGGAGCTGTTTTTT. As protein: CASSLTNTGGTGELFF. The whole variable domain, remainder taken from reference TRBV28 and TRBJ2-2, is DVKVTQSSRYLVKRTGEKVFLECVQDMDHENMFWYRQDPGLGLRLIYFSYDVKMKEKGDIPEGYSVSREKKERFSLILESASTNQTSMYLCASSLTNTGGTGELFFGEGSRLTVL.